The 16 T cell receptor beta chains given below trace back to one sample, sequenced in a study of beta chain features in type 1 diabetes. These TCRs' antigens remain unknown. Whole-study findings and limits: In every one of the four CD4+ subsets, TCRB CDR3s were moderately but significantly shorter in Type 1 diabetes patients.

Isolated RNA was reverse transcribed in full, so expressed TCRB transcripts were sequenced. Sequenced by immunoSEQ multiplex PCR; TCRdb stores in-frame clones only, minus some. The sample lists about 740,000 clones, roughly 13% occurring once. Input material: naive CD4+ T cells from blood. Receptor source: a man aged 18 to 30 with type 1 diabetes.

The chain combines TRBV18 with TRBJ1-2; TRBD1 aligns across 7 bases. Germline V CDR1 and CDR2: KGHSH, LQKENI. This CDR3 has 14 amino acids. V dropped 2 bases and J dropped 8; count of bases not matched to a gene: 8. In nucleotides, the CDR3 is TGTGCCAGCTCACCAACAGACAGGGAGGGCGGCTACACCTTC. Translated, it gives CASSPTDREGGYTF.

This clone was detected only a few times. The sample holds other DNA sequences that translate to the same CDR3. The V call is TRBV29-1, the J call TRBJ2-5; D gene unclear. The CDR3 is 12 residues long. Trimming stripped 4 bases from V and 3 bases from J, with 9 bases between. Germline V gene sequence: CDR1 SQVTM, CDR2 ANQGSEA. CDR3 protein: CSVGGSEETQYF. CDR3 DNA sequence: TGCAGCGTTGGTGGCTCCGAAGAGACCCAGTACTTC.

The chain has TRBV18 and TRBJ1-1, with D perhaps matching TRBD1 (6 bases). From germline, CDR1 is KGHSH and CDR2 LQKENI. V was cut by 3 bases and J by 1 base, with 15 bases left in between. CDR3 length: 16 amino acids. CDR3 amino acids: CASSPTVGRGNTEAFF. The DNA for the CDR3 is TGTGCCAGCTCACCTACGGTGGGCAGGGGGAACACTGAAGCTTTCTTT. The whole variable domain, remainder taken from reference TRBV18 and TRBJ1-1, is NAGVMQNPRHLVRRRGQEARLRCSPMKGHSHVYWYRQLPEEGLKFMVYLQKENIIDESGMPKERFSAEFPKEGPSILRIQQVVRGDSAAYFCASSPTVGRGNTEAFFGQGTRLTVV.

This sequence joins TRBV7-2 and TRBJ2-3; 7 bases are shared with TRBD2. The germline gives CDR1 SGHTA, CDR2 FQGNSA. After removal of 4 bases from V and 4 bases from J, the junction contained 8 bases not matched to a gene. This CDR3 region has 15 residues. The CDR3 DNA sequence: TGTGCCAGCAGCTCCCGGACTAGTGGCGCAGATACGCAGTATTTT. It yields the protein CASSSRTSGADTQYF.

The V gene is TRBV7-9, the J gene TRBJ2-3, with 7 bases aligning to TRBD1. Trimming cost V 5 bases and J 4 bases; bases outside gene matches: 12. CDR3 size: 16 residues. CDR1 and CDR2 from the germline V gene are SEHNR and FQNEAQ (reference sequence). The CDR3 spells CASSPLRQGWSDTQYF. The CDR3 DNA follows: TGTGCCAGCAGCCCCCTTCGACAGGGATGGTCAGATACGCAGTATTTT.

The CDR3 loop is CASSLGFGARGNEQFF. CDR3 sequence (DNA): TGCGCCAGCAGCTTGGGATTTGGGGCGCGGGGGAATGAGCAGTTCTTC. The gene calls are TRBV5-1 and TRBJ2-1; the match to TRBD2 covers 7 bases. Trimming removed 0 bases from V and 7 bases from J; junction bases left unmatched: 10. CDR1 and CDR2 (germline): SGHRS, YFSETQ. The CDR3 consists of 16 residues.

J is TRBJ2-5 and V is TRBV18; D is undetermined. CDR3 size: 11 residues. Germline V gene lookup returns CDR1 KGHSH and CDR2 LQKENI. Between the trimmed V and J ends, which lost 3 bases and 11 bases, there was a span of 10 bases. This chain's CDR3 is CASSPGRVQYF. DNA for the CDR3: TGTGCCAGCTCACCCGGGCGAGTACAGTACTTC.

The chain employs TRBV13 and TRBJ1-3; D is unclear. Germline V gives CDR1 PRHDT, CDR2 FYEKMQ (reference sequence). V was clipped by 5 bases and J by 1 base, with 15 bases between them. The CDR3 loop spans 16 amino acids. This CDR3 is CASSPQPAGSGNTIYF. The CDR3 DNA is TGTGCCAGCAGCCCTCAACCCGCAGGATCTGGAAACACCATATATTTT.

This clone has only a few counts. This chain joins TRBV29-1 and TRBJ1-1; the D is unclear. Trimming shortened V by 3 bases and J by 1 base, and 12 bases separated the two germline ends. Germline CDR1 SQVTM, CDR2 ANQGSEA. There are 14 residues in the CDR3. CDR3 DNA sequence: TGCAGCGTTGACTATGGGCGAGGGAACACTGAAGCTTTCTTT. It encodes CSVDYGRGNTEAFF.

The chain is built from TRBV29-1 and TRBJ2-5, with D perhaps given as TRBD1 or TRBD2 (6 bases each). Germline CDR1 and CDR2: SQVTM and ANQGSEA. CDR3 length equals 13 residues. Deletions cut 8 bases from V and 5 bases from J, with 18 bases between. CDR3 DNA sequence: TGCAGCCATATGGTGGGGGGCGGCGAGACCCAGTACTTC. The encoded protein is CSHMVGGGETQYF.

The table lists this clone with a few counts. The gene calls are TRBV28 and TRBJ1-1; tentative D call: TRBD1 (5 bases). The CDR3 runs 14 residues. Between the trimmed V and J ends, which lost 6 bases and 6 bases, there was a span of 17 bases. Germline V gene data show CDR1 as MDHEN and CDR2 as SYDVKM. Written as DNA, the CDR3 is TGTGCCAGCAGCCCGCCAGGACAACAAGCTGAAGCTTTCTTT. It codes for CASSPPGQQAEAFF.

This chain connects TRBV29-1 to TRBJ1-1; no firm D call. This CDR3 has 16 amino acids. The V gene's germline CDR1 is SQVTM and CDR2 ANQGSEA. The CDR3 DNA follows: TGCACCTCCATGGAGCCTAGCGCGCCTTTGAACACTGAAGCTTTCTTT. Its translation is CTSMEPSAPLNTEAFF.

This sequence joins TRBV27 and TRBJ1-3; the match to TRBD1 covers 9 bases. With V trimmed by 4 bases and J by 10 bases, 14 bases remained unmatched. Germline V gene data show CDR1 as MNHEY and CDR2 as SMNVEV (reference sequence). This CDR3 has 16 amino acids. This chain's CDR3 is CASSSGQGAPLGTIYF. CDR3 coding DNA: TGTGCCAGCAGTTCGGGACAGGGCGCTCCTCTGGGGACCATATATTTT.

Comment on this clone: The junction does not match germline at one end; this may be a read error. At the DNA level, this CDR3 is encoded by other sequences in the same sample as well. The chain has TRBV2 and TRBJ1-2; D gene unclear. The CDR3 extends over 12 amino acids. CDR1 is SNHLY and CDR2 is FYNNEI in the germline V gene. The CDR3 DNA follows: TGTGCCAGCAGCGAAGGGTCCTATGGCTACACCTTC. This translates into CASSEGSYGYTF.

The sample holds a few counts of this clone. V usage is TRBV9 and J usage is TRBJ2-5, with a possible D match to TRBD1 (6 bases). The CDR3 extends over 14 amino acids. Deletions cut 3 bases from V and 1 base from J, with 10 bases between. The germline gives CDR1 SGDLS, CDR2 YYNGEE. CDR3 nucleotides: TGTGCCAGCAGCGCCACAGGGCCCCAAGAGACCCAGTACTTC. It translates to CASSATGPQETQYF.

This clone occurred a few times. The J gene is TRBJ1-2, the V gene TRBV6-6, with 7 bases aligning to TRBD1. The CDR3 covers 13 residues. After removal of 5 bases from V and 3 bases from J, the junction contained 3 bases not matched to a gene. Germline CDR1 is MNHNY and CDR2 is SVGAGI (reference sequence). CDR3 residues: CASSTGADYGYTF. The CDR3 nucleotides are TGTGCCAGCAGTACAGGGGCGGACTATGGCTACACCTTC.